These 26 T cell receptor beta chains originate from one sample sequenced in a study of patients and donors after allogeneic stem cell transplantation. TCRdb independently ran MiXCR on the RT-PCR reads; one entry per CDR3 protein. The table lists some 960,000 distinct CDR3 sequences, more than 15% of them singletons. The sample taken for sequencing was blood, either unsorted or a sorted T cell fraction (not recorded which). The receptor source for this set is a human donor who was either an allogeneic HSCT recipient or a stem cell or donor lymphocyte infusion donor (not recorded which). It is not recorded whose cells these are; they may come from a transplant donor.

The chain is built from TRBV29-1 and TRBJ2-7; 9 bases align to TRBD1. V lost 4 bases, J lost 5 bases, and 9 bases stayed unmatched. This CDR3 region has 14 residues. Germline V lookup: CDR1 SQVTM, CDR2 ANQGSEA. The CDR3 DNA reads as TGCAGCGTTGCACCGGGACAGGGTAGAAACGAGCAGTACTTC. Its translation is CSVAPGQGRNEQYF.

This clonotype was observed at least ten times. The CDR3 DNA reads TGTGCCAGCGGGGGTAATTCACCCCTCCACTTT. Translated: CASGGNSPLHF. The chain recombines TRBV9 with TRBJ1-6; D might be TRBD1 (5 bases). This CDR3 comprises 11 residues. V was trimmed by 7 bases and J by 6 bases, leaving 5 bases between them. CDR1 and CDR2 from the germline V gene are SGDLS and YYNGEE.

The chain combines TRBV6-5 with TRBJ2-1, with TRBD2 matching over 7 bases. Germline V gene sequence: CDR1 MNHEY, CDR2 SVGAGI. Trimming took 2 bases from V and 5 from J; bases not matched to a gene: 12. The CDR3 runs to 17 residues. CDR3 sequence (DNA): TGTGCCAGCAGTTACACCCGGACTAGTGGGTTCCACAATGAGCAGTTCTTC. This encodes CASSYTRTSGFHNEQFF.

In its sample, this clonotype was seen a few times. The V call is TRBV27, the J call TRBJ1-3, with D uncertain. CDR3 size: 21 residues. Between the trimmed V and J ends, which lost 3 bases and 0 bases, there was a span of 27 bases. CDR1 is MNHEY, CDR2 SMNVEV, per germline (reference sequence). CDR3 nucleotide sequence: TGTGCCAGCAGTTTCCGCGCGGGTCAGGCCACTAACCTGGGCTCTGGAAACACCATATATTTT. This sequence encodes CASSFRAGQATNLGSGNTIYF.

This chain uses TRBV10-3 with TRBJ2-3; D call uncertain. The V gene's germline CDR1 is ENHRY and CDR2 SYGVKD. The germline V and J ends were trimmed by 4 bases and 1 base, with 12 bases remaining between them. The CDR3 contains 15 residues. The CDR3 DNA follows: TGTGCCATCAGTGCCTCCGAGGACGGCACAGATACGCAGTATTTT. Protein product: CAISASEDGTDTQYF.

V is TRBV9 and J is TRBJ2-1, with D hard to call. The CDR3 is 13 amino acids. Germline values: CDR1 SGDLS, CDR2 YYNGEE. V was shortened by 4 bases and J by 5 bases, with 10 bases between the two germline ends. The CDR3 sequence: CASSPPVDNEQFF. CDR3 DNA sequence: TGTGCCAGCAGCCCCCCCGTGGACAATGAGCAGTTCTTC.

This clonotype has more than one count but fewer than ten. The rearrangement joins TRBV7-9 to TRBJ1-2, with D hard to call. Germline CDR1 reads SEHNR; CDR2 reads FQNEAQ (reference sequence). V gave up 0 bases and J gave up 7 bases, with 12 bases separating them. There are 14 residues in the CDR3. DNA for the CDR3: TGTGCCAGCAGCTTAGCTTTGCGTGGTCCTGGCTACACCTTC. Amino acids: CASSLALRGPGYTF.

This CDR3 reads CASSKEDPLASPSYNEQFF. The CDR3 DNA is TGTGCCAGCAGCAAAGAAGATCCCCTAGCGAGCCCCTCCTACAATGAGCAGTTCTTC. V and J are TRBV21-1 and TRBJ2-1; the table assigns TRBD2, which was not confirmed against the DNA. TRBV21-1 is termed a pseudogene. The CDR3 contains 19 residues.

In its sample, this clonotype was seen once. The chain combines TRBV4-1 with TRBJ2-7, with D uncertain. The CDR3 contains 19 residues. Germline V gene lookup returns CDR1 MGHRA and CDR2 YSYEKL. Trimming cost V 2 bases and J 5 bases, with 28 bases left between them. CDR3 DNA: TGCGCCAGCAGCCAATTCGCGATGTTTAGTCTACCCATTTATAACGAGCAGTACTTC. This sequence encodes CASSQFAMFSLPIYNEQYF.

The J gene is TRBJ2-2, the V gene TRBV18, with 7 bases lining up with TRBD1. The CDR3 is 16 amino acids. Germline V gives CDR1 KGHSH, CDR2 LQKENI. Trimming took 3 bases from V and 0 from J; bases not matched to a gene: 4. CDR3 DNA: TGTGCCAGCTCACCGCTACAGGGGACGAACACCGGGGAGCTGTTTTTT. It translates to CASSPLQGTNTGELFF.

The chain joins TRBV15 to TRBJ1-3; TRBD1 matches at 7 bases. With 8 bases clipped from V and 2 bases from J, the junction kept 6 bases outside the gene matches. Germline V gene sequence: CDR1 LNHNV, CDR2 YYDKDF (reference sequence). CDR3 length: 14 residues. DNA for the CDR3: TGTGCCACCGCACCCGGGACAGCTGGAAACACCATATATTTT. This gives the protein CATAPGTAGNTIYF.

This chain uses TRBV5-1 with TRBJ2-1; 10 bases match TRBD2. The CDR3 consists of 16 residues. Losses at the gene ends were 4 bases for V and 2 bases for J; bases not matched to a gene: 6. The V gene's germline CDR1 is SGHRS and CDR2 YFSETQ. The CDR3 sequence: CASSPLAGGTYNEQFF. CDR3 DNA sequence: TGCGCCAGCAGCCCCTTAGCGGGAGGAACCTACAATGAGCAGTTCTTC.

This clonotype occurred a few times. V and J are TRBV7-9 and TRBJ1-1; D gene ambiguous. Germline V gene sequence: CDR1 SEHNR, CDR2 FQNEAQ (reference sequence). The CDR3 totals 12 residues. Between the trimmed V and J ends, which lost 1 base and 8 bases, there was a span of 8 bases. CDR3 amino acids: CASSLGRQEAFF. The CDR3 DNA sequence: TGTGCCAGCAGCTTAGGGCGGCAGGAAGCTTTCTTT.

This chain joins TRBV6-2 or TRBV6-3 and TRBJ2-2, with TRBD2 as a possible D gene (5 bases). Germline values: CDR1 MNHEY, CDR2 SVGEGT. This CDR3 comprises 17 residues. Between the trimmed V and J ends, which lost 7 bases and 0 bases, there was a span of 18 bases. The chain's CDR3 is CASTSYRGYTNTGELFF. The CDR3 DNA reads as TGTGCCAGCACTTCTTACCGGGGTTACACGAACACCGGGGAGCTGTTTTTT.

The chain uses TRBV19 and TRBJ2-7, with D possibly TRBD2 on 6 matching bases. V dropped 0 bases and J dropped 4 bases, with 13 bases sitting between them. The CDR3 runs 15 residues. Germline assignment: CDR1 LNHDA and CDR2 SQIVND (reference sequence). The CDR3: CASSIDRGVGYEQYF. The CDR3, as DNA: TGTGCCAGTAGTATAGATCGCGGGGTCGGGTACGAGCAGTACTTC. Full variable domain (rest looked up from reference TRBV19 and TRBJ2-7): DGGITQSPKYLFRKEGQNVTLSCEQNLNHDAMYWYRQDPGQGLRLIYYSQIVNDFQKGDIAEGYSVSREKKESFPLTVTSAQKNPTAFYLCASSIDRGVGYEQYFGPGTRLTVT.

CDR3 sequence (DNA): TGCAGTGCTAACTCTGGCAGGACGAACACTGAAGCTTTCTTT. Protein sequence: CSANSGRTNTEAFF. The rearrangement links TRBV20-1 to TRBJ1-1; D gene uncertain. This CDR3 comprises 14 residues. V was cut by 4 bases and J by 1 base, with 13 bases left in between. The germline V gene encodes CDR1 DFQATT and CDR2 SNEGSKA (reference sequence).

There are a few counts of this clonotype. The chain joins TRBV12-3 or TRBV12-4 to TRBJ2-1; 7 bases are a match to TRBD2. The length of the CDR3 is 16 residues. The trim removed 3 bases at V and 9 bases at J, leaving 14 bases unmatched. In DNA, the CDR3 is TGTGCCAGCAGTTTGGGAGGGGCGAACTTAGTAGGTGAGCAGTTCTTC. This translates into CASSLGGANLVGEQFF.

A few counts support this clonotype. CDR3 nucleotides: TGTGCCACCAGTGATTTTGGTGAGCCTAAGCAGTACTTC. Translated: CATSDFGEPKQYF. The chain links TRBV24-1 to TRBJ2-7; D unclear. V shed 1 base and J shed 8 bases, with 11 bases lying between them. This CDR3 has 13 amino acids. Germline V gene data show CDR1 as KGHDR and CDR2 as SFDVKD.

The J gene is TRBJ1-1, the V gene TRBV18; TRBD1 is a possible D gene (6 bases). The CDR3 covers 15 residues. Trimming left V 3 bases short and J 3 bases short, with 14 bases between. Germline V lookup: CDR1 KGHSH, CDR2 LQKENI. CDR3 region: CASSPVTGGYTEAFF. The CDR3 DNA sequence: TGTGCCAGCTCACCGGTGACAGGCGGGTACACTGAAGCTTTCTTT. The full variable domain, rest sourced from reference TRBV18 and TRBJ1-1, is NAGVMQNPRHLVRRRGQEARLRCSPMKGHSHVYWYRQLPEEGLKFMVYLQKENIIDESGMPKERFSAEFPKEGPSILRIQQVVRGDSAAYFCASSPVTGGYTEAFFGQGTRLTVV.

This clonotype was seen only a few times. J is TRBJ2-7 and V is TRBV12-3 or TRBV12-4; D remains ambiguous. Trimming removed 3 bases from V and 6 bases from J, with 12 bases in between. This CDR3 is built from 13 residues. CDR3 coding DNA: TGTGCCAGCAGTTTTCTCTCCAGTAGCGAGCAGTACTTC. This encodes CASSFLSSSEQYF.

CDR3 protein: CASKKGGTGGYNEQFF. The DNA of the CDR3 is TGTGCCAGCAAAAAAGGGGGGACAGGGGGTTACAATGAGCAGTTCTTC. The chain couples TRBV6-1 to TRBJ2-1; 11 bases align to TRBD1. Per the germline V gene, CDR1 is MNHNS and CDR2 is SASEGT. The V segment lost 7 bases and the J segment 4 bases; nucleotides outside the gene matches: 9. This CDR3 is built from 16 residues.

There are many counts of this clonotype. V and J are TRBV12-3 or TRBV12-4 and TRBJ2-7, with a weak D call TRBD2 (5 bases). V lost 1 base, J lost 1 base, and 11 bases lay in between. The CDR3 runs 15 residues. CDR3 amino acids: CASSLGAVSSYEQYF. For the CDR3, the DNA is TGTGCCAGCAGTTTAGGAGCGGTATCATCCTACGAGCAGTACTTC.

In this sample, this clonotype turned up many times. The chain couples TRBV12-3 or TRBV12-4 to TRBJ2-7, with unresolved D. Between the trimmed V and J ends, which lost 5 bases and 3 bases, there was a span of 11 bases. This CDR3 region has 13 residues. CDR3: CASSTMAVYEQYF. CDR3 sequence (DNA): TGTGCCAGCAGTACCATGGCGGTCTACGAGCAGTACTTC.

The chain recombines TRBV2 with TRBJ1-2; the D gene is possibly TRBD1 (6 bases). Looked up from germline, CDR1 is SNHLY and CDR2 is FYNNEI. V shed 4 bases and J shed 1 base, with 16 bases lying between them. The CDR3 runs 16 residues. The CDR3 loop is CASSGPGVPHNYGYTF. The CDR3 coding sequence is TGTGCCAGCAGTGGTCCAGGGGTCCCTCATAACTATGGCTACACCTTC.

This clonotype appeared a few times. This chain joins TRBV2 and TRBJ2-5; 7 bases map to TRBD1. Germline loops: CDR1 SNHLY, CDR2 FYNNEI. CDR3 length: 15 residues. With V trimmed by 6 bases and J by 0 bases, 7 bases remained unmatched. The CDR3 here is CASRKSGTDQETQYF. For the CDR3, the DNA is TGTGCCAGCAGAAAATCCGGGACAGACCAAGAGACCCAGTACTTC.

This clonotype was found many times. This chain connects TRBV10-3 to TRBJ1-2; tentative D call: TRBD1 (6 bases). This CDR3 is 16 amino acids long. V gave up 7 bases and J gave up 0 bases, with 18 bases separating them. Germline V gene data show CDR1 as ENHRY and CDR2 as SYGVKD. The DNA for the CDR3 is TGTGCCATCAAAGGGCAGGGGATCTCAACTAACTATGGCTACACCTTC. This sequence encodes CAIKGQGISTNYGYTF.